This TCR beta chain was sequenced during a study of blood T cell repertoires in COVID-19. Study in general: The cDNA or gDNA used as material had been derived from T cells, B-cell-depleted T cells, or PBMCs.

The germline V gene encodes CDR1 MGHRA and CDR2 YSYEKL. V lost 0 bases to trimming and J lost 3 bases, with 15 bases between them. This CDR3 region has 17 residues. Assay used: immunoSEQ multiplex PCR; TCRdb lists only in-frame clones, some missing. The sample records over 250,000 clones, around 86% being singletons. The sample consisted of peripheral blood. This chain connects TRBV4-1 to TRBJ2-4; maybe TRBD1 (6 bases). This sequence originates from a man between 45 and 60 years old with acute or convalescent COVID-19. CDR3 protein: CASSQDPFGTYKNIQYF. In DNA, the CDR3 is TGCGCCAGCAGCCAAGATCCATTCGGGACATACAAAAACATTCAGTACTTC.